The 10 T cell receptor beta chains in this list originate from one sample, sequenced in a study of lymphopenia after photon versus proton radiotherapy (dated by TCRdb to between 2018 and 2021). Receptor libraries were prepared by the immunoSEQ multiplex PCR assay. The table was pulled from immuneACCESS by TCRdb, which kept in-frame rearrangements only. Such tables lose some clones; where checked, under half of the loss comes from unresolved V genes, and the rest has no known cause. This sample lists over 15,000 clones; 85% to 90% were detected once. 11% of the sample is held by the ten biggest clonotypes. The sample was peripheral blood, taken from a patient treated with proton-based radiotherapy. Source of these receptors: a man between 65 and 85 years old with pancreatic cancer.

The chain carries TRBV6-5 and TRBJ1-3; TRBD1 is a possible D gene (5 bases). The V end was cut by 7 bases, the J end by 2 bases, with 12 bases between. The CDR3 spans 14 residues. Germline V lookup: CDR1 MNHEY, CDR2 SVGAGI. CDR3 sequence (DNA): TGTGCCAGCACAAGGGGCAGCCCTGGAAACACCATATATTTT. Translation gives CASTRGSPGNTIYF.

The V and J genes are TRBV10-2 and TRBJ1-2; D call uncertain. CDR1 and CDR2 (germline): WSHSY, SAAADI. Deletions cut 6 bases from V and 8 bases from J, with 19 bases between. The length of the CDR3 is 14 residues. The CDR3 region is CASRVGGSIEGYTF. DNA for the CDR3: TGCGCCAGCAGGGTCGGTGGTAGTATTGAAGGCTACACCTTC.

CDR3 amino acids: CASSYSRNVRPEQYF. The DNA of the CDR3 is TGTGCCAGCAGTTACAGCCGCAACGTACGACCCGAGCAGTACTTC. The gene calls are TRBV6-5 and TRBJ2-7; D gene ambiguous. The CDR3 covers 15 residues. Trimming left V 2 bases short and J 6 bases short, with 17 bases between. The germline V gene encodes CDR1 MNHEY and CDR2 SVGAGI.

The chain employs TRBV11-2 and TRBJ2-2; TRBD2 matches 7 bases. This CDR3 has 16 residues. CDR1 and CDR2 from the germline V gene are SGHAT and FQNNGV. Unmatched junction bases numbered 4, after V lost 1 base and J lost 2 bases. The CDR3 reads CASSLVGGRNTGELFF. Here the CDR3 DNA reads TGTGCCAGCAGCTTAGTTGGCGGGAGAAACACCGGGGAGCTGTTTTTT.

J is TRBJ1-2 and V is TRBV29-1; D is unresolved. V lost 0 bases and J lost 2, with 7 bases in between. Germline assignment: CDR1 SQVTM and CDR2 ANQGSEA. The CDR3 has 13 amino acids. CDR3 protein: CSVEDRRNYGYTF. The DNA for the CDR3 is TGCAGCGTTGAAGATCGCAGAAACTATGGCTACACCTTC.

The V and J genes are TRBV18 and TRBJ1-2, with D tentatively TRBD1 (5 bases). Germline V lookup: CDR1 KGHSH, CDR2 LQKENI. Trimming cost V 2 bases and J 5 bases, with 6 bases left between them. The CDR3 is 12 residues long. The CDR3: CASSPWGYGYTF. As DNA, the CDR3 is TGTGCCAGCTCACCATGGGGGTATGGCTACACCTTC.

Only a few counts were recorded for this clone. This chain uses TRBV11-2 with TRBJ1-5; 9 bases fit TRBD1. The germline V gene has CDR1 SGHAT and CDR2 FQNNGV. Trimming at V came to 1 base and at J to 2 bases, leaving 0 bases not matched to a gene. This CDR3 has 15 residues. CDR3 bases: TGTGCCAGCAGCTTAGGGACAGGGGGCAATCAGCCCCAGCATTTT. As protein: CASSLGTGGNQPQHF.

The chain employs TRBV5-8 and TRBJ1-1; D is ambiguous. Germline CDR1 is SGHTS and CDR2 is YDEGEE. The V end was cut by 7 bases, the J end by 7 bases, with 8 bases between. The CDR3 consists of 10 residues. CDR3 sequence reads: CASGSYEAFF. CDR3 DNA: TGTGCCAGCGGGAGCTATGAAGCTTTCTTT.

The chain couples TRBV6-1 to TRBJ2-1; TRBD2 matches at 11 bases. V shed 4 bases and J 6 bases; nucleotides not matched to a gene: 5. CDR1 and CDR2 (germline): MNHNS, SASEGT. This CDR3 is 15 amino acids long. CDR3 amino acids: CASSGRSGRGNEQFF. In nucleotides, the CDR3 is TGTGCCAGCAGTGGACGTAGCGGGAGGGGCAATGAGCAGTTCTTC.

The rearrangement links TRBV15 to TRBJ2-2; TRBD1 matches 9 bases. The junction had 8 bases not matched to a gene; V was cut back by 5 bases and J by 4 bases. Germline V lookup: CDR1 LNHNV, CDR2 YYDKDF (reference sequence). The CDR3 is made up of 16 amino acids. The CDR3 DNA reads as TGTGCCACCAGCGGGCTCAGACAGGGGGTCACCGGGGAGCTGTTTTTT. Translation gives CATSGLRQGVTGELFF.